The clone carrying this T cell receptor beta chain was found a few times. TCRdb reanalysed the RACE reads using MiXCR and keeps one entry per CDR3 protein. This repertoire shows more than 70,000 distinct CDR3 sequences, about 9.9% found once; its top ten account for 1.6%. The time point is: patch test 2, 6 weeks after DPC sensitization. Treatment: therapeutic diphenylcyclopropenone sensitization with weekly scalp DPC. These data belong to a study of human T cells and chemical hapten exposure. Study overall: Enrolled patients were predominantly female and had alopecia areata, totalis or universalis. From small differences in pooled library volume came most of the variation in per-sample TCR yields.

The CDR3 has 12 residues. V lost 3 bases and J lost 9, with 11 bases in between. This chain uses TRBV12-3 or TRBV12-4 with TRBJ1-1, with D unclear. The source is a man between 18 and 35 years old with alopecia areata. Some clones in this sample may be carry-over from other donors' samples. Source: whole blood, taken in connection with sensitization to the hapten diphenylcyclopropenone (DPC). The CDR3 bases are TGTGCCAGCAGTTTTCTTCGGGAGAAAGCTTTCTTT. Protein: CASSFLREKAFF.